This TCR beta chain was observed in a study of shared clonotypes between healthy human individuals. On the study more broadly: The study drew on a couple of women and a few men aged 18 to 49 as donors.

Donors comprised healthy HIV-negative adults lacking recent acute infections or vaccinations. Some clones are missing from TCRdb's copy, which holds only in-frame ones; the method was immunoSEQ multiplex PCR. Counted here are 450,000 to 500,000 clones, about 82% occurring once; the ten biggest clones make up roughly 13%. The TCR originated in a woman in her 40s in good health. Some clones in this sample may be carry-over from other donors' samples. Sequencing input: PBMCs.

The CDR3 nucleotides read TGTGCCAGCAGTTTATGGGGGACAGAGCAGTTCTTC. This encodes CASSLWGTEQFF. This chain uses TRBV27 with TRBJ2-1, with D perhaps matching TRBD1 (6 bases). Trimming removed 1 base from V and 10 bases from J, with 8 bases in between. CDR1 MNHEY and CDR2 SMNVEV come from the germline V gene (reference sequence). The CDR3 has 12 amino acids.